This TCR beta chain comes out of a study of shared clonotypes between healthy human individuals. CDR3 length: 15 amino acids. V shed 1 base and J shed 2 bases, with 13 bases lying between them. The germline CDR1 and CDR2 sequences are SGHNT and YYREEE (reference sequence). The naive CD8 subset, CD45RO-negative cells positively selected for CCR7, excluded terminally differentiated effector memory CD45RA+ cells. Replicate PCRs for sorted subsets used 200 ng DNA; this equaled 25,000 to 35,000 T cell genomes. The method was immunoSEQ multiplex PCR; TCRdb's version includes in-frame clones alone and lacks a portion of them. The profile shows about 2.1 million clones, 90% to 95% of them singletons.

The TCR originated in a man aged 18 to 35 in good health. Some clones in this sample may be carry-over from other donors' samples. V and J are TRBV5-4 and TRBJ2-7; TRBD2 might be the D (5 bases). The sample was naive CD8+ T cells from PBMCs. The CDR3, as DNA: TGTGCCAGCAGCTTGCGGCCGGGAAGCGCCTACGAGCAGTACTTC. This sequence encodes CASSLRPGSAYEQYF.